Listed below are T cell receptor beta chains from one sample, sequenced in a study of blood T cell repertoires in COVID-19. Here immunoSEQ multiplex PCR was the method, and the copy in TCRdb shows in-frame clones only, minus some. The profile shows about 380,000 clones, around 87% of them singletons. Input material: PBMCs or T cells enriched from blood (not recorded which). These TCRs come from a man under 40 who had recovered from COVID-19. The CDR3 runs from the conserved cysteine through the conserved F or W. D genes are given only for firm matches. Not all rows give a size; the values are once, few, many and, for expanded clones, a class.

J gene: TRBJ1-5
clone size: .
D gene: .
V gene: TRBV12-5
CDR3 DNA: TGTGCTAGTGCCGCAGGGAAAAGTCAGCCCCAGCATTTT
CDR3 protein: CASAAGKSQPQHF

J gene: TRBJ2-5
clone size: .
D gene: .
V gene: TRBV3-1/TRBV3-2
CDR3 DNA: TGTGCCAGCAGCAAAAACAGGGACGAGACCCAGTACTTC
CDR3 protein: CASSKNRDETQYF

J gene: TRBJ2-7
clone size: .
D gene: .
V gene: TRBV6-5
CDR3 DNA: TGTGCCAGCACCTGGGGCCCCAACTACGAGCAGTACTTC
CDR3 protein: CASTWGPNYEQYF

J gene: TRBJ2-7
clone size: .
D gene: .
V gene: TRBV6-5
CDR3 DNA: TGTGCCAGCAGTTTTGTACAATCCTACGAGCAGTACTTC
CDR3 protein: CASSFVQSYEQYF

J gene: TRBJ2-1
clone size: .
D gene: TRBD1
V gene: TRBV5-1
CDR3 DNA: TGCGCCAGCAGTTCCGAGGGACAGGCCTTCAATGAGCAGTTCTTC
CDR3 protein: CASSSEGQAFNEQFF

J gene: TRBJ1-3
clone size: .
D gene: .
V gene: TRBV5-1
CDR3 DNA: TGCGCCAGCTCGAATGCGGCTAGCTCTGGAAACACCATATATTTT
CDR3 protein: CASSNAASSGNTIYF

J gene: TRBJ1-3
clone size: .
D gene: .
V gene: TRBV5-1
CDR3 DNA: TGCGCCAGCAGCTTGGGAGATGGAAACACCATATATTTT
CDR3 protein: CASSLGDGNTIYF

J gene: TRBJ1-5
clone size: .
D gene: .
V gene: TRBV7-9
CDR3 DNA: TGTGCCAGCAGCTTAGTTCACGACAGGCTGGTTAAGCCCCAGCATTTT
CDR3 protein: CASSLVHDRLVKPQHF

J gene: TRBJ1-4
clone size: .
D gene: TRBD1
V gene: TRBV5-8
CDR3 DNA: TGTGCCAGCAGCTTGCCGGGACAGGGTAGAGGTGAAAAACTGTTTTTT
CDR3 protein: CASSLPGQGRGEKLFF

J gene: TRBJ1-1
clone size: .
D gene: .
V gene: TRBV15
CDR3 DNA: TGTGCCACCAGCTTAAACTATCCGGTTCTCCTGAACACTGAAGCTTTCTTT
CDR3 protein: CATSLNYPVLLNTEAFF

J gene: TRBJ1-5
clone size: .
D gene: .
V gene: TRBV4-2
CDR3 DNA: TGTGCCAGCAGCCAAGTGGCAGGGGCCAATCAGCCCCAGCATTTT
CDR3 protein: CASSQVAGANQPQHF

J gene: TRBJ2-2
clone size: .
D gene: .
V gene: TRBV5-4
CDR3 DNA: TGTGCCAGCAGCCCTGGGCTAGGAGCGGGCACCGGGGAGCTGTTTTTT
CDR3 protein: CASSPGLGAGTGELFF

J gene: TRBJ2-7
clone size: .
D gene: TRBD1
V gene: TRBV2
CDR3 DNA: TGTGCCAGCAGTGAACGACAGGGGATACGATACGAGCAGTACTTC
CDR3 protein: CASSERQGIRYEQYF

J gene: TRBJ1-3
clone size: .
D gene: .
V gene: TRBV2
CDR3 DNA: TGTGCCAGCAAATCGGACAGCTCTGGAAACACCATATATTTT
CDR3 protein: CASKSDSSGNTIYF

J gene: TRBJ1-5
clone size: .
D gene: TRBD1
V gene: TRBV9
CDR3 DNA: TGTGCCAGCAGCCCATCACCGACAGGGGACAATCAGCCCCAGCATTTT
CDR3 protein: CASSPSPTGDNQPQHF

J gene: TRBJ2-7
clone size: .
D gene: TRBD1
V gene: TRBV30
CDR3 DNA: TGTGCCTGGGGTTTAGGGGGCGCTGATCACGAGCAGTACTTC
CDR3 protein: CAWGLGGADHEQYF

J gene: TRBJ2-7
clone size: .
D gene: TRBD2
V gene: TRBV6-5
CDR3 DNA: TGTGCCAGCAGTCCCCGGACTAGCGGGACCTACGAGCAGTACTTC
CDR3 protein: CASSPRTSGTYEQYF

J gene: TRBJ1-5
clone size: once
D gene: TRBD1
V gene: TRBV6-5
CDR3 DNA: TGTGCCAGCAGTTATGGGACAGGGACCCTCAATCAGCCCCAGCATTTT
CDR3 protein: CASSYGTGTLNQPQHF

J gene: TRBJ1-1
clone size: .
D gene: .
V gene: TRBV3-1/TRBV3-2
CDR3 DNA: TGTGCCAGCAGCCCGGACAGCATGAACACTGAAGCTTTCTTT
CDR3 protein: CASSPDSMNTEAFF

J gene: TRBJ1-2
clone size: .
D gene: .
V gene: TRBV30
CDR3 DNA: TGTGCCTGGAGGTGGCCGAACTATGGCTACACCTTC
CDR3 protein: CAWRWPNYGYTF

J gene: TRBJ1-1
clone size: .
D gene: .
V gene: TRBV14
CDR3 DNA: TGTGCCAGCACCACCTTGGGGGCCGAAGCTTTCTTT
CDR3 protein: CASTTLGAEAFF

J gene: TRBJ1-6
clone size: .
D gene: .
V gene: TRBV6-5
CDR3 DNA: TGTGCCAGCATGAGGGCTCTAGGAGATAATTCACCCCTCCACTTT
CDR3 protein: CASMRALGDNSPLHF

J gene: TRBJ1-2
clone size: .
D gene: .
V gene: TRBV2
CDR3 DNA: TGTGCCAGCAGTGTTGCAGGTCCACTCAATGGCTACACCTTC
CDR3 protein: CASSVAGPLNGYTF

J gene: TRBJ2-3
clone size: .
D gene: .
V gene: TRBV7-6
CDR3 DNA: TGTGCCAGCAGCTTTACGCTATCAGATACGCAGTATTTT
CDR3 protein: CASSFTLSDTQYF

J gene: TRBJ1-4
clone size: .
D gene: .
V gene: TRBV2
CDR3 DNA: TGTGCCAGCAAGGGAGGGCCTAATGAAAAACTGTTTTTT
CDR3 protein: CASKGGPNEKLFF

J gene: TRBJ1-3
clone size: .
D gene: TRBD1
V gene: TRBV25-1
CDR3 DNA: TGTGCCAGCAGTGATTTGGGACAGTCCATATATTTT
CDR3 protein: CASSDLGQSIYF

J gene: TRBJ2-7
clone size: .
D gene: TRBD1
V gene: TRBV5-1
CDR3 DNA: TGCGCCAGCAGCTTGCTCCAGACAGGGGACAACGAGCAGTACTTC
CDR3 protein: CASSLLQTGDNEQYF

J gene: TRBJ1-4
clone size: once
D gene: .
V gene: TRBV7-2
CDR3 DNA: TGTGCCAGCAGCTCCAGGGTTGGTGAAAAACTGTTTTTT
CDR3 protein: CASSSRVGEKLFF

J gene: TRBJ1-2
clone size: .
D gene: TRBD1
V gene: TRBV5-4
CDR3 DNA: TGTGCCAGCAGCTTGGAACAGGGGGCTAACTATGGCTACACCTTC
CDR3 protein: CASSLEQGANYGYTF